The 20 T cell receptor beta chains presented below share a single source sample, sequenced in a study of blood T cell repertoires in COVID-19. Profiled with immunoSEQ multiplex PCR; TCRdb holds only in-frame clones, not every one. In the table there are 430,000 or so clones, nearly 90% of which are singletons. Sample: PBMCs or T cells enriched from blood (not recorded which). Receptor source: a woman aged 18-29 years who had been exposed to COVID-19.

The rearrangement links TRBV27 to TRBJ1-1; D is unclear. Looked up from germline, CDR1 is MNHEY and CDR2 is SMNVEV (reference sequence). Trimming removed 3 bases at V and 10 bases at J, with 9 bases between. The CDR3 runs to 11 residues. CDR3 sequence (DNA): TGTGCCAGCAGTTTGGGAGCGTTAGCTTTCTTT. This gives the protein CASSLGALAFF.

This chain links TRBV11-2 with TRBJ1-3; no clear D gene. Germline V gene lookup returns CDR1 SGHAT and CDR2 FQNNGV. The CDR3 is made up of 16 amino acids. Trimming shortened V by 0 bases and J by 0 bases, and 9 bases separated the two germline ends. DNA of the CDR3: TGTGCCAGCAGCTTAGACCCGTTCTCCTCTGGAAACACCATATATTTT. Its protein is CASSLDPFSSGNTIYF.

This chain connects TRBV28 to TRBJ2-7; 12 bases match TRBD1. The V segment lost 6 bases and the J segment 4 bases; nucleotides outside the gene matches: 7. Germline CDR1 and CDR2: MDHEN and SYDVKM. CDR3 length: 15 amino acids. CDR3 in DNA: TGTGCCAGCAGGGGACAGGGGGCTAAGGTGTACGAGCAGTACTTC. It specifies CASRGQGAKVYEQYF.

The chain uses TRBV7-2 and TRBJ2-3; 7 bases map to TRBD2. The CDR3 length is 19 residues. CDR1 SGHTA and CDR2 FQGNSA come from the germline V gene. With 2 bases clipped from V and 2 bases from J, the junction kept 16 bases outside the gene matches. CDR3 DNA: TGTGCCAGCAGCTTACCGCTTGTAGGTAGCGGGCCAAACACAGATACGCAGTATTTT. This gives the protein CASSLPLVGSGPNTDTQYF.

V and J are TRBV7-9 and TRBJ1-3; D is possibly TRBD1 (5 bases). The CDR3 sequence is 15 residues long. V was clipped by 1 base and J by 2 bases, with 9 bases between them. Germline V gives CDR1 SEHNR, CDR2 FQNEAQ (reference sequence). The CDR3 loop is CASSLEAGPGNTIYF. As DNA, the CDR3 is TGTGCCAGCAGCTTAGAGGCGGGGCCTGGAAACACCATATATTTT.

The rearrangement joins TRBV5-4 to TRBJ1-1; TRBD1 is a possible D gene (5 bases). The V gene lost 6 bases and the J gene lost 5 bases, with 14 bases spanning the gap. This CDR3 contains 13 residues. Germline V gene data show CDR1 as SGHNT and CDR2 as YYREEE (reference sequence). The CDR3 here is CASTPGDRTEAFF. DNA of the CDR3: TGTGCCAGCACCCCGGGGGATCGGACTGAAGCTTTCTTT.

This chain uses TRBV7-6 with TRBJ2-6; TRBD2 matches 14 bases. V shed 1 base, J shed 1 base, and the junction held 6 bases outside the gene matches. Germline values: CDR1 SGHVS, CDR2 FNYEAQ. CDR3 size: 20 residues. CDR3 amino acids: CASSLGPGLAGVSGANVLTF. CDR3 coding DNA: TGTGCCAGCAGCTTAGGCCCGGGACTAGCGGGAGTGTCTGGGGCCAACGTCCTGACTTTC.

V is TRBV7-9 and J is TRBJ1-6, with 9 bases lining up with TRBD1. Germline V gives CDR1 SEHNR, CDR2 FQNEAQ (reference sequence). The V and J ends lost 6 bases and 10 bases, in that order; junction bases with no gene match: 10. This CDR3 has 15 residues. The CDR3: CASSATGTGNSPLHF. CDR3 in DNA: TGTGCCAGCAGTGCAACAGGGACAGGGAACTCACCCCTCCACTTT. Drawing the rest from reference TRBV7-9 and TRBJ1-6, the complete variable domain is DTGVSQNPRHKITKRGQNVTFRCDPISEHNRLYWYRQTLGQGPEFLTYFQNEAQLEKSRLLSDRFSAERPKGSFSTLEIQRTEQGDSAMYLCASSATGTGNSPLHFGNGTRLTVT.

The chain employs TRBV5-8 and TRBJ2-5, with D perhaps TRBD2 (6 bases). The V gene's germline CDR1 is SGHTS and CDR2 YDEGEE. The CDR3 extends over 14 amino acids. V lost 0 bases to trimming and J lost 5 bases, with 11 bases between them. The CDR3 spells CASSLVGGAETQYF. The CDR3 DNA follows: TGTGCCAGCAGCTTGGTTGGAGGGGCGGAGACCCAGTACTTC.

DNA for the CDR3: TGTGCCACCAGTGATGGGGGGACGGGCACAGATACGCAGTATTTT. Encoded protein: CATSDGGTGTDTQYF. The chain employs TRBV24-1 and TRBJ2-3; tentative D call: TRBD2 (6 bases). The V end was cut by 3 bases, the J end by 1 base, with 10 bases between. The germline gives CDR1 KGHDR, CDR2 SFDVKD. The length of the CDR3 is 15 residues.

This chain connects TRBV18 to TRBJ2-7, with 7 bases fitting TRBD1. Germline CDR1 KGHSH, CDR2 LQKENI. The CDR3 contains 14 residues. With 4 bases clipped from V and 3 bases from J, the junction kept 6 bases outside the gene matches. The CDR3 nucleotides are TGTGCCAGCTCACTCGGGACAGACCACTACGAGCAGTACTTC. Protein sequence: CASSLGTDHYEQYF.

Details on this clone: This sample also contains other DNA sequences that code for the same CDR3. The chain carries TRBV5-1 and TRBJ2-7, with TRBD1 matching over 7 bases. The CDR3 sequence is 14 residues long. The germline V gene encodes CDR1 SGHRS and CDR2 YFSETQ. Germline trimming cut 0 bases from V and 2 bases from J; bases unmatched to any gene: 2. CDR3 bases: TGCGCCAGCAGCTTGGGACAGGGACCCTACGAGCAGTACTTC. Encoded protein: CASSLGQGPYEQYF. Variable domain in full (rest from reference TRBV5-1 and TRBJ2-7): KAGVTQTPRYLIKTRGQQVTLSCSPISGHRSVSWYQQTPGQGLQFLFEYFSETQRNKGNFPGRFSGRQFSNSRSEMNVSTLELGDSALYLCASSLGQGPYEQYFGPGTRLTVT.

This clone was counted a few times. The rearrangement links TRBV6-5 to TRBJ1-3, with TRBD1 as a possible D gene (6 bases). Germline loops: CDR1 MNHEY, CDR2 SVGAGI. The CDR3 runs 15 residues. The V and J ends lost 5 bases and 2 bases respectively, with 13 bases between them. The CDR3 sequence: CASSKRTAPGNTIYF. The CDR3 DNA reads as TGTGCCAGCAGTAAACGGACAGCCCCTGGAAACACCATATATTTT.

The chain combines TRBV5-4 with TRBJ2-1, with 8 nucleotides matching TRBD2. The V gene's germline CDR1 is SGHNT and CDR2 YYREEE (reference sequence). Trimming removed 3 bases from V and 4 bases from J; junction bases left unmatched: 9. The CDR3 contains 16 residues. The DNA for the CDR3 is TGTGCCAGCAGCTCCCTTAGCGGGATATATTACAATGAGCAGTTCTTC. Residues: CASSSLSGIYYNEQFF. Complete variable domain (other parts from reference TRBV5-4 and TRBJ2-1): ETGVTQSPTHLIKTRGQQVTLRCSSQSGHNTVSWYQQALGQGPQFIFQYYREEENGRGNFPPRFSGLQFPNYSSELNVNALELDDSALYLCASSSLSGIYYNEQFFGPGTRLTVL.

The chain links TRBV27 to TRBJ2-3; D is perhaps TRBD1 (6 bases). Germline-derived CDR1 and CDR2 are MNHEY and SMNVEV (reference sequence). V was pared by 0 bases and J by 4 bases, with 8 bases between. This CDR3 has 14 amino acids. The CDR3 nucleotides read TGTGCCAGCAGTTTATCGCAGGGGCCAGATACGCAGTATTTT. Residues: CASSLSQGPDTQYF.

The genes are TRBV5-6 and TRBJ1-2; D is possibly TRBD1 (5 bases). The V end lost 4 bases, the J end lost 4 bases, and 17 bases lay between the germline ends. The CDR3 covers 15 residues. The germline CDR1 and CDR2 sequences are SGHDT and YYEEEE. CDR3 in DNA: TGTGCCAGCAGCGTATCAGGGTCAAGGATCTATGGCTACACCTTC. This sequence encodes CASSVSGSRIYGYTF. Full variable domain (rest looked up from reference TRBV5-6 and TRBJ1-2): DAGVTQSPTHLIKTRGQQVTLRCSPKSGHDTVSWYQQALGQGPQFIFQYYEEEERQRGNFPDRFSGHQFPNYSSELNVNALLLGDSALYLCASSVSGSRIYGYTFGSGTRLTVV.

V gene TRBV4-1 combines with J gene TRBJ1-2; 7 positions agree with TRBD1. This CDR3 spans 16 amino acids. The germline V gene has CDR1 MGHRA and CDR2 YSYEKL. Trimming cost V 4 bases and J 1 base; bases outside gene matches: 9. CDR3 amino acids: CASSRTPGQLNYGYTF. The CDR3, as DNA: TGCGCCAGCAGCCGGACCCCGGGACAGCTTAACTATGGCTACACCTTC.

The V gene is TRBV6-1, the J gene TRBJ2-7; maybe TRBD2 (7 bases). CDR3 size: 16 residues. V was pared by 2 bases and J by 4 bases, with 18 bases between. Per germline, CDR1 MNHNS and CDR2 SASEGT. CDR3 residues: CASSELGGRGSYEQYF. In nucleotides, the CDR3 is TGTGCCAGCAGTGAATTGGGGGGGAGGGGGAGTTACGAGCAGTACTTC.

The chain joins TRBV6-1 to TRBJ2-7, with TRBD2 matching over 13 bases. Germline CDR1 MNHNS, CDR2 SASEGT. V shed 3 bases and J 6 bases; nucleotides not matched to a gene: 14. The CDR3 runs to 18 residues. CDR3 sequence: CASSDRTGGLAGWGEQYF. CDR3 bases: TGTGCCAGCAGTGACCGTACCGGGGGACTAGCGGGGTGGGGCGAGCAGTACTTC.

The chain recombines TRBV4-1 with TRBJ2-7, with 7 bases aligning to TRBD2. CDR1 and CDR2 (germline): MGHRA, YSYEKL. The CDR3 covers 18 residues. V was clipped by 1 base and J by 4 bases; unmatched bases: 16. Here the CDR3 DNA reads TGCGCCAGCAGCCAAGTGTTGGCTAGCGGCTCCTGGGAATACGAGCAGTACTTC. Protein: CASSQVLASGSWEYEQYF.